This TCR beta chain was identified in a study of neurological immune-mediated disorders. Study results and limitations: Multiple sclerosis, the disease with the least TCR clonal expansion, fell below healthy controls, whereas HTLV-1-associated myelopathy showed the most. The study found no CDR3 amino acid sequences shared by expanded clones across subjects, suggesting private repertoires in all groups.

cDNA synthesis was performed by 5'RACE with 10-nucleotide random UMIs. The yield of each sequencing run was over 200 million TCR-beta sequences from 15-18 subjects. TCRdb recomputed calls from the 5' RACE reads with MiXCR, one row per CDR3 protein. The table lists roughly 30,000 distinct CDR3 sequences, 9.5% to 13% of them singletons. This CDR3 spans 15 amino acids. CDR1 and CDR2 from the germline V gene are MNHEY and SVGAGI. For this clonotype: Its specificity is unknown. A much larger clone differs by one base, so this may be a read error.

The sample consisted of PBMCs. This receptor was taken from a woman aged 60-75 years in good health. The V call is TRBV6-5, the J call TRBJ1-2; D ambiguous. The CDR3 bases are TGTGTCAGCAGTTTCGGGCCCCCGACTAACTATGGCTACACCTTC. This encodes CVSSFGPPTNYGYTF.